The 32 T cell receptor beta chains presented below share a single source sample, sequenced in a study of blood T cell repertoires in COVID-19. Here immunoSEQ multiplex PCR was the method, and the copy in TCRdb shows in-frame clones only, minus some. The table has more than 75,000 clones, 75% to 90% seen once. Material for sequencing was peripheral blood. The receptors here all came from a woman over 75 with active or convalescent COVID-19.

V and J are TRBV2 and TRBJ1-5, with TRBD1 matching over 7 bases. V lost 5 bases to trimming and J lost 6 bases; unmatched junction nucleotides: 7. The CDR3 loop spans 14 amino acids. Germline V gene lookup returns CDR1 SNHLY and CDR2 FYNNEI. The CDR3 sequence: CASSTLTGSQPQHF. In DNA, the CDR3 is TGTGCCAGCAGTACCCTGACAGGGAGTCAGCCCCAGCATTTT. Full variable domain (remainder filled in from reference TRBV2 and TRBJ1-5): EPEVTQTPSHQVTQMGQEVILRCVPISNHLYFYWYRQILGQKVEFLVSFYNNEISEKSEIFDDQFSVERPDGSNFTLKIRSTKLEDSAMYFCASSTLTGSQPQHFGDGTRLSIL.

This sequence joins TRBV19 and TRBJ1-5, with unresolved D. The CDR3 sequence is 15 residues long. CDR1 LNHDA and CDR2 SQIVND come from the germline V gene (reference sequence). Trimming took off 1 base at V and 6 bases at J, with 13 bases between the two ends. The CDR3 nucleotides are TGTGCCAGTAGTATAGGGCTGCCTGGGAGTCAGCCCCAGCATTTT. Encoded protein: CASSIGLPGSQPQHF. Filled out from reference TRBV19 and TRBJ1-5, the complete variable domain reads DGGITQSPKYLFRKEGQNVTLSCEQNLNHDAMYWYRQDPGQGLRLIYYSQIVNDFQKGDIAEGYSVSREKKESFPLTVTSAQKNPTAFYLCASSIGLPGSQPQHFGDGTRLSIL.

The chain employs TRBV7-3 and TRBJ2-1; 11 bases agree with TRBD2. The V gene's germline CDR1 is SGHTA and CDR2 FQGTGA. The CDR3 sequence is 15 residues long. After removal of 5 bases from V and 5 bases from J, the junction contained 5 bases not matched to a gene. CDR3 residues: CASSPLAGGHNEQFF. In DNA, the CDR3 is TGTGCCAGCAGCCCCCTAGCGGGGGGTCACAATGAGCAGTTCTTC.

This clone was seen more than once but under ten times. The chain couples TRBV12-3 or TRBV12-4 to TRBJ1-5, with D possibly being TRBD1 (6 bases). V was trimmed by 7 bases and J by 4 bases, leaving 11 bases between them. The CDR3 has 13 residues. CDR3 protein: CASTKDRNQPQHF. CDR3 coding DNA: TGTGCCAGCACCAAGGACAGAAATCAGCCCCAGCATTTT.

The chain carries TRBV10-3 and TRBJ1-3, with unresolved D. Germline V gene data show CDR1 as ENHRY and CDR2 as SYGVKD. This CDR3 has 13 residues. Trimming took 5 bases from V and 2 from J, leaving 7 bases between them. The CDR3, as DNA: TGTGCCATCAGTAGGGAGACTGGAAACACCATATATTTT. It yields the protein CAISRETGNTIYF.

This rearrangement joins TRBV5-1 to TRBJ1-4, with a tentative D call TRBD1 (6 bases). Germline V CDR1 and CDR2: SGHRS, YFSETQ. CDR3 length: 16 amino acids. V gave up 4 bases and J gave up 0 bases, with 13 bases separating them. The CDR3 sequence is CASSATGMATNEKLFF. In nucleotides, the CDR3 is TGCGCCAGCAGCGCCACAGGGATGGCAACTAATGAAAAACTGTTTTTT. The full variable domain, its missing parts supplied by reference TRBV5-1 and TRBJ1-4, is KAGVTQTPRYLIKTRGQQVTLSCSPISGHRSVSWYQQTPGQGLQFLFEYFSETQRNKGNFPGRFSGRQFSNSRSEMNVSTLELGDSALYLCASSATGMATNEKLFFGSGTQLSVL.

The chain joins TRBV30 to TRBJ1-3; D is ambiguous. Germline V gene data show CDR1 as GTSNPN and CDR2 as SVGIG (reference sequence). The CDR3 spans 14 residues. V lost 7 bases and J lost 0, with 13 bases in between. In DNA, the CDR3 is TGTGCCTTCCAGGTTCGCAGCTCTGGAAACACCATATATTTT. Residues: CAFQVRSSGNTIYF. Combining the CDR3 with reference TRBV30 and TRBJ1-3 gives the whole variable domain SQTIHQWPATLVQPVGSPLSLECTVEGTSNPNLYWYRQAAGRGLQLLFYSVGIGQISSEVPQNLSASRPQDRQFILSSKKLLLSDSGFYLCAFQVRSSGNTIYFGEGSWLTVV.

This chain uses TRBV30 with TRBJ2-3; 10 nucleotides agree with TRBD2. Trimming at V came to 1 base and at J to 4 bases, leaving 5 bases not matched to a gene. The germline CDR1 and CDR2 sequences are GTSNPN and SVGIG (reference sequence). The CDR3 spans 15 residues. The DNA for the CDR3 is TGTGCCTGGAGTGGGGGAGCGGGGGGGTCAGATACGCAGTATTTT. Protein: CAWSGGAGGSDTQYF.

This chain links TRBV24-1 with TRBJ2-1, with 7 bases matching TRBD1. The germline V gene encodes CDR1 KGHDR and CDR2 SFDVKD. V lost 3 bases to trimming and J lost 4 bases; unmatched junction nucleotides: 5. The CDR3 sequence is 15 residues long. The chain's CDR3 is CATSDLQGSYNEQFF. CDR3 sequence (DNA): TGTGCCACCAGTGATCTACAGGGGTCATACAATGAGCAGTTCTTC.

In nucleotides, the CDR3 is TGTGCCAGCAGCTTAGTGGGAGGGGTTGAAAAACTGTTTTTT. It is translated as CASSLVGGVEKLFF. The chain links TRBV7-8 to TRBJ1-4, with D perhaps matching TRBD1 (5 bases). Trimming cost V 1 base and J 7 bases, with 10 bases left between them. The CDR3 is 14 residues long. The germline V gene has CDR1 SGHVS and CDR2 FQNEAQ.

This clone was detected once. The rearrangement joins TRBV2 to TRBJ2-7, with 11 positions matching TRBD2. Germline V gives CDR1 SNHLY, CDR2 FYNNEI. This CDR3 comprises 14 residues. J gave up 3 bases and V 7 bases, and 5 bases lay outside the gene matches. The CDR3 DNA reads TGTGCCAGCAATAGCGGGAGGGGGAGCTACGAGCAGTACTTC. Its translation: CASNSGRGSYEQYF.

The chain recombines TRBV27 with TRBJ1-2; 7 bases agree with TRBD1. The CDR3 has 15 amino acids. Per germline, CDR1 MNHEY and CDR2 SMNVEV (reference sequence). V gave up 7 bases and J gave up 2 bases; unmatched junction bases: 10. The CDR3 sequence: CASISLDRLNYGYTF. The CDR3, as DNA: TGTGCCAGCATTAGTCTGGACAGGTTAAACTATGGCTACACCTTC.

The chain combines TRBV6-5 with TRBJ2-5; 8 bases map to TRBD1. The CDR3 totals 15 residues. Losses at the gene ends were 6 bases for V and 4 bases for J; bases not matched to a gene: 10. Germline CDR1 reads MNHEY; CDR2 reads SVGAGI. The CDR3 DNA reads as TGTGCCAGCAGACGATCAGGGGGCGCCGCAGAGACCCAGTACTTC. Translated: CASRRSGGAAETQYF.

The rearrangement links TRBV9 to TRBJ2-1, with TRBD2 matching over 13 bases. J gave up 9 bases and V 1 base, and 7 bases lay outside the gene matches. The CDR3 length is 16 residues. From germline, CDR1 is SGDLS and CDR2 YYNGEE. Here the CDR3 DNA reads TGTGCCAGCAGCGTAATCGGACTAGCGGGAGTCAGTGAGCAGTTCTTC. Its protein is CASSVIGLAGVSEQFF.

This chain connects TRBV3-1 (or the pseudogene TRBV3-2) to TRBJ1-4; D gene ambiguous. Between the trimmed V and J ends, which lost 4 bases and 8 bases, there was a span of 14 bases. Germline-derived CDR1 and CDR2 are LGHDT and YNNKEL (reference sequence). The CDR3 length is 14 residues. The CDR3 DNA is TGTGCCAGCAGCCTCCCCGGCGGGCACGAAAAACTGTTTTTT. It codes for CASSLPGGHEKLFF.

The chain uses TRBV3-1 (or the pseudogene TRBV3-2) and TRBJ2-5, with TRBD2 identical over 10 bases. With 0 bases clipped from V and 4 bases from J, the junction kept 5 bases outside the gene matches. The CDR3 is made up of 16 amino acids. Germline values: CDR1 LGHDT, CDR2 YNNKEL (reference sequence). The CDR3 nucleotides are TGTGCCAGCAGCCAAGAAGCGGGGGGGCTGGGAGAGACCCAGTACTTC. Its protein product is CASSQEAGGLGETQYF.

In its sample, this clone was seen once. The genes are TRBV27 and TRBJ1-6, with TRBD1 matching over 7 bases. There are 13 residues in the CDR3. Trimming took 6 bases from V and 12 from J; bases not matched to a gene: 8. The V gene's germline CDR1 is MNHEY and CDR2 SMNVEV (reference sequence). The CDR3 bases are TGTGCCAGCAGACTAGGGGGCTATCAACCCCTCCACTTT. Protein product: CASRLGGYQPLHF.

The chain carries TRBV9 and TRBJ2-7, with TRBD1 matching over 9 bases. This CDR3 comprises 15 residues. Trimming took 2 bases from V and 2 from J; bases not matched to a gene: 5. The germline V gene has CDR1 SGDLS and CDR2 YYNGEE. CDR3 DNA sequence: TGTGCCAGCAGCGTTTCACAGGGGGCCGCCTACGAGCAGTACTTC. Amino acids: CASSVSQGAAYEQYF. Filled out from reference TRBV9 and TRBJ2-7, the complete variable domain reads DSGVTQTPKHLITATGQRVTLRCSPRSGDLSVYWYQQSLDQGLQFLIQYYNGEERAKGNILERFSAQQFPDLHSELNLSSLELGDSALYFCASSVSQGAAYEQYFGPGTRLTVT.

A few counts support this clone. V usage is TRBV20-1 and J usage is TRBJ1-1; tentative D call: TRBD1 (6 bases). CDR3 length: 13 residues. CDR1 and CDR2 from the germline V gene are DFQATT and SNEGSKA (reference sequence). V was clipped by 3 bases and J by 4 bases, with 12 bases between them. As DNA, the CDR3 is TGCAGTGCTAGTAAGGGGGTCGCCACTGAAGCTTTCTTT. Protein: CSASKGVATEAFF.

The chain is built from TRBV6-5 and TRBJ2-1, with 10 bases aligning to TRBD2. Germline V gives CDR1 MNHEY, CDR2 SVGAGI. The CDR3 spans 14 residues. The ends lost 11 bases at V and 3 bases at J; junction bases unmatched: 7. The DNA for the CDR3 is TGTGCCGCTTACTTAGCGGGAGGCTACAATGAGCAGTTCTTC. This gives the protein CAAYLAGGYNEQFF.

This clone was detected only once. The rearrangement links TRBV9 to TRBJ1-2; 9 nucleotides align to TRBD1. Losses at the gene ends were 2 bases for V and 7 bases for J; bases not matched to a gene: 0. The germline V gene has CDR1 SGDLS and CDR2 YYNGEE. CDR3 length: 12 residues. The CDR3, as DNA: TGTGCCAGCAGCGTGACAGGGGGTGGCTACACCTTC. Protein product: CASSVTGGGYTF.

The genes are TRBV24-1 and TRBJ2-5, with a tentative D call TRBD1 (5 bases). There are 13 residues in the CDR3. The germline gives CDR1 KGHDR, CDR2 SFDVKD. The ends were cut back, 5 bases at V and 5 bases at J, with 11 bases in the middle. CDR3 sequence (DNA): TGTGCCACCAGTGCAGGGTCTGTTGAGACCCAGTACTTC. It is translated as CATSAGSVETQYF.

The gene calls are TRBV4-3 and TRBJ2-3; TRBD1 agrees at 10 bases. Germline CDR1 is LGHNA and CDR2 is YSLEER. CDR3 length: 15 amino acids. V shed 0 bases and J 4 bases; nucleotides not matched to a gene: 1. The CDR3 reads CASSQEDRGADTQYF. The CDR3, as DNA: TGCGCCAGCAGCCAAGAGGACAGGGGGGCAGATACGCAGTATTTT.

This clone showed up just a few times. This rearrangement joins TRBV28 to TRBJ2-1; D may be TRBD1 (5 bases). The V end was cut by 4 bases, the J end by 1 base, with 11 bases between. Germline V CDR1 and CDR2: MDHEN, SYDVKM. This CDR3 is 15 amino acids long. The CDR3 here is CASSSPTGSYNEQFF. DNA of the CDR3: TGTGCCAGCAGTTCTCCTACAGGTTCCTACAATGAGCAGTTCTTC.

The genes are TRBV4-3 and TRBJ2-3; D gene unclear. The CDR3 has 13 residues. The V gene lost 4 bases and the J gene lost 2 bases, with 7 bases spanning the gap. CDR1 and CDR2 (germline): LGHNA, YSLEER. CDR3: CASSRTSTDTQYF. The CDR3 nucleotides read TGCGCCAGCAGCCGTACTTCCACAGATACGCAGTATTTT.

The chain has TRBV3-1 (or the pseudogene TRBV3-2) and TRBJ2-1; 12 positions agree with TRBD2. V gave up 0 bases and J gave up 12 bases; unmatched junction bases: 9. This CDR3 has 16 residues. Looked up from germline, CDR1 is LGHDT and CDR2 is YNNKEL (reference sequence). CDR3 protein: CASSQEGLAGGSRQFF. DNA for the CDR3: TGTGCCAGCAGCCAAGAAGGGCTAGCGGGAGGGTCGCGGCAGTTCTTC.

This clone was seen just once. V and J are TRBV7-9 and TRBJ2-7; possibly TRBD2 for D (5 bases). This CDR3 region has 14 residues. Per the germline V gene, CDR1 is SEHNR and CDR2 is FQNEAQ (reference sequence). V was shortened by 6 bases and J by 4 bases, with 16 bases between the two germline ends. The CDR3 here is CASSSAGSNYEQYF. DNA of the CDR3: TGTGCCAGCAGTTCGGCGGGCTCCAATTACGAGCAGTACTTC. Drawing the rest from reference TRBV7-9 and TRBJ2-7, the complete variable domain is DTGVSQNPRHKITKRGQNVTFRCDPISEHNRLYWYRQTLGQGPEFLTYFQNEAQLEKSRLLSDRFSAERPKGSFSTLEIQRTEQGDSAMYLCASSSAGSNYEQYFGPGTRLTVT.

V gene TRBV3-1 (or the pseudogene TRBV3-2) combines with J gene TRBJ1-1, with D uncertain. Germline V gives CDR1 LGHDT, CDR2 YNNKEL (reference sequence). This CDR3 spans 13 amino acids. The germline V and J ends were trimmed by 1 base and 0 bases, with 3 bases remaining between them. In nucleotides, the CDR3 is TGTGCCAGCAGCCAAGCGGTGAACACTGAAGCTTTCTTT. Translation gives CASSQAVNTEAFF.

V usage is TRBV6-5 and J usage is TRBJ2-1; TRBD2 matches 8 bases. With 0 bases clipped from V and 7 bases from J, the junction kept 8 bases outside the gene matches. Per the germline V gene, CDR1 is MNHEY and CDR2 is SVGAGI. This CDR3 is 16 amino acids long. The chain's CDR3 is CASSYSGGGFGNEQFF. The DNA for the CDR3 is TGTGCCAGCAGTTACTCTGGCGGGGGGTTCGGAAATGAGCAGTTCTTC.

The table lists this clone with a few counts. The chain links TRBV7-2 to TRBJ1-4, with TRBD1 matching over 9 bases. V was clipped by 6 bases and J by 8 bases; unmatched bases: 10. CDR1 and CDR2 (germline): SGHTA, FQGNSA. CDR3 length: 15 residues. CDR3 residues: CASSSLQGALEKLFF. The DNA of the CDR3 is TGTGCCAGCAGTAGTTTACAGGGGGCGTTGGAAAAACTGTTTTTT.

There are a few counts of this clone. The chain has TRBV2 and TRBJ2-7; 8 nucleotides agree with TRBD2. CDR3 length equals 15 residues. Germline V gene lookup returns CDR1 SNHLY and CDR2 FYNNEI. V gave up 6 bases and J gave up 3 bases; unmatched junction bases: 10. CDR3 sequence reads: CASSPGLAPLYEQYF. The CDR3 region has the DNA TGTGCCAGCAGCCCCGGACTAGCTCCACTCTACGAGCAGTACTTC. The full variable domain, with the rest looked up from reference TRBV2 and TRBJ2-7, is EPEVTQTPSHQVTQMGQEVILRCVPISNHLYFYWYRQILGQKVEFLVSFYNNEISEKSEIFDDQFSVERPDGSNFTLKIRSTKLEDSAMYFCASSPGLAPLYEQYFGPGTRLTVT.

This clone has just one count. The chain recombines TRBV7-2 with TRBJ1-2, with D unclear. The CDR3 extends over 15 amino acids. Germline values: CDR1 SGHTA, CDR2 FQGNSA. V gave up 4 bases and J gave up 4 bases, with 16 bases separating them. The CDR3 bases are TGTGCCAGCAGCTACCCAGTGCCTTCTGCCTATGGCTACACCTTC. Protein sequence: CASSYPVPSAYGYTF.